Listed below are T cell receptor beta chains from one sample, sequenced in a study of PD-1 blockade in classical Hodgkin lymphoma. TCRdb's copy holds only in-frame clones and misses some; the assay was immunoSEQ multiplex PCR. The repertoire holds around 46,000 clones, with around 81% as singletons. The material sequenced was peripheral blood mononuclear cells (PBMCs), taken before the second cycle of nivolumab. These receptor sequences come from a human donor with classical Hodgkin lymphoma. Each CDR3 is given with its conserved first and last residue. The order of the fields is J gene, clone size, V gene, D gene, CDR3 DNA, CDR3 protein. A D gene is named only where the DNA matches it firmly. Clone size is stated in some rows and not others, as once, few, many or a class when expanded.

TRBJ2-3 | NA | TRBV27 | NA | TGTGCCAGCAGCGGGGGTGGAAATACGCAGTATTTT | CASSGGGNTQYF
TRBJ1-3 | once | TRBV7-6 | NA | TGTGCCAGCAGCTTAATCCAGTCCCAGACTGTCCGGAACACCATATATTTT | CASSLIQSQTVRNTIYF
TRBJ2-5 | NA | TRBV30 | TRBD2 | TGTGCCTGGAGTGTGGCAGGGACTAGCGGGAGCCAGACCCAGTACTTC | CAWSVAGTSGSQTQYF
TRBJ1-1 | NA | TRBV7-8 | NA | TGTGCCAGCAGCTTATCTGGGGGGCCGAACACTGAAGCTTTCTTT | CASSLSGGPNTEAFF
TRBJ1-1 | NA | TRBV15 | TRBD1 | TGTGCCACCAGCAGACGCCCCAGGGGGAAAGACACTGAAGCTTTCTTT | CATSRRPRGKDTEAFF
TRBJ1-5 | NA | TRBV7-2 | NA | TGTGCCAGCAGCTTAGGATATTCGATGGCAGTTAGCAATCAGCCCCAGCATTTT | CASSLGYSMAVSNQPQHF
TRBJ1-1 | NA | TRBV5-1 | NA | TGCGCCAGGAGAACAGGAACTAGAGTCACTGAAGCTTTCTTT | CARRTGTRVTEAFF
TRBJ1-6 | few | TRBV6-4 | NA | TGTGCCAGCAGTGAAGGTGGAGCGAGACCCCTCCACTTT | CASSEGGARPLHF
TRBJ1-1 | NA | TRBV19 | TRBD1 | TGTGCCAGTAGTAAGACAGGGGCCAGGCTGGGCACTGAAGCTTTCTTT | CASSKTGARLGTEAFF
TRBJ2-2 | NA | TRBV7-9 | NA | TGTGCCAGCAGCTGGCGTCAGGGGCGACCCGGGGAGCTGTTTTTT | CASSWRQGRPGELFF
TRBJ1-2 | NA | TRBV5-4 | NA | TGTGCCAGCAGCTTGGCCGATGGGGCTGCGGTTGGCTACACCTTC | CASSLADGAAVGYTF
TRBJ2-2 | NA | TRBV6-4 | TRBD2 | TGTGCCAGCAGTCAAACTAGCGGGGTTTCCGGGGAGCTGTTTTTT | CASSQTSGVSGELFF
TRBJ1-4 | few | TRBV29-1 | TRBD1 | TGCAGCGTTACCGGGACAGGCCCAGAAAAACTGTTTTTT | CSVTGTGPEKLFF
TRBJ1-1 | NA | TRBV5-8 | TRBD1 | TGTGCCAGCAGGGACAGGACGCCTAAGCCTGAAGCTTTCTTT | CASRDRTPKPEAFF
TRBJ2-5 | NA | TRBV5-6 | TRBD2 | TGTGCCAGCAGCTTGGCTCCCCCCCTAGCGGGACAAGAGACCCAGTACTTC | CASSLAPPLAGQETQYF
TRBJ1-1 | once | TRBV29-1 | NA | TGCAGCGTTGAGGGGGCCGGACGGCTAACTACGAACACTGAAGCTTTCTTT | CSVEGAGRLTTNTEAFF
TRBJ1-1 | NA | TRBV27 | NA | TGTGCCAGCAGGGCAAGGGTCATGAACACTGAAGCTTTCTTT | CASRARVMNTEAFF